This record concerns one TCR beta chain sequence. Its antigen target is currently unknown. Base qualities are not at hand, and no much larger clone is one base apart. This specimen comes from a study of T cell clonotyping in hematopoietic cell transplantation (dated by TCRdb to the early 2020s). General notes on the study: A total of about 140 blood samples were gathered in the study from over 30 consecutive transplant recipients along with their related donors. Patients were recruited between September 2015 and 2017 and followed until late 2020 or death.

The intended sense of this specimen's time point label: 30 days after allo-HCT. Blood from recipients was drawn roughly 28 days before transplant, then again at days 30, 100 and 180 after transplant. Nuclei Lysis Solution was used to extract genomic DNA from fresh or cryopreserved unfractionated peripheral blood mononuclear cells. The paper's findings and limits, for the study overall: Broader TCR repertoire diversity after transplant was predicted by Inverse Simpson Index values from donors and from recipients before transplant. Just a small fraction of recipient repertoires overlapped with donor repertoires, and more than 95% appeared de novo at the given depth. Sample size was limited, and cells were not sorted, so CD4 and CD8 repertoire contributions could not be separated. After transplant, TCR diversity in recipients dropped, and pathologically expanded clonotypes increased progressively from day 30 to day 180.

Trimming accounts for 5 bases at V and 5 bases at J, while the number of junction bases matched to no gene is 11. The germline V gene specifies SQVTM as CDR1 and ANQGSEA as CDR2. The CDR3 runs 14 amino acids, cysteine and phenylalanine included. The read is trimmed to its CDR3 DNA, 42 bases read in frame from base 1. The immunoSEQ assay, a bias-controlled multiplex PCR with V- and J-specific primers, was used to amplify TCR beta CDR3 regions from genomic DNA. A proprietary barcode and Illumina adapter sequences were added to the CDR3 amplicons in a second PCR step. An Illumina MiSeq instrument was used for sequencing of the CDR3 libraries. In the paper's pipeline: immunoSEQ Analyzer 3.0 was used for export and quality control, with R Bioconductor and Immunarch used for downstream analyses. Only productive rearrangements in the normalized downsampled data set were used to calculate repertoire metrics. In the normalized cohort, a clonotype counted as pathologically expanded if the clonotype was larger than 5 templates. The Inverse Simpson Index served as the measure of repertoire diversity. To capture all clonotypes, the CMV-specificity analyses were run on the non-normalized data set. Imported from immuneACCESS, the table was reduced by TCRdb to in-frame sequences with V and J called. These copies leave out some clones; in studies compared against another copy, an unresolved V gene accounts for under half, and the cause of the remainder is not known. V and J calls plus clone size are reproduced from that table; the DNA served to infer D and trimming. The sample yields some 3,100 clones; 61% were counted once. The ten largest clonotypes hold 22% of the sample.

The sequences come from peripheral blood mononuclear cells, collected 30 days after allogeneic stem cell transplant. This clonotype was obtained from a female patient younger than 45 who had an allogeneic stem cell transplant, so T cells may come from the graft donor. Some clones in this sample may be carry-over from other donors' samples. The chain couples TRBV29-1 to TRBJ2-7, with 8 middle bases fitting TRBD1. The CDR3 region has the sequence CSVKGQGWPNEQYF. The nucleotide sequence reads TGCAGCGTTAAAGGACAGGGCTGGCCCAACGAGCAGTACTTC.